The 5 T cell receptor beta chains reported below all come from one sample, sequenced in a study of shared clonotypes between healthy human individuals. Sequencing used immunoSEQ multiplex PCR; TCRdb keeps in-frame clones, though not all of them. The data hold around 750,000 clones, with around 72% observed a single time. The sample taken for sequencing was memory CD4+ T cells sorted from blood. The subset: CD45RA-negative fraction. The receptors here all came from a woman aged 25 to 39 in good health.

The chain uses TRBV7-2 and TRBJ1-5; TRBD1 matches at 10 bases. The CDR3 runs to 16 residues. The germline gives CDR1 SGHTA, CDR2 FQGNSA. Trimming removed 4 bases from V and 4 bases from J; junction bases left unmatched: 7. The CDR3 DNA sequence: TGTGCCAGCAGCTCAAGACAGGGGGCGCGTAATCAGCCCCAGCATTTT. The encoded protein is CASSSRQGARNQPQHF.

The table lists this clone with a few counts. The chain couples TRBV5-4 to TRBJ2-7; no reliable D call. The V end lost 0 bases, the J end lost 6 bases, and 10 bases lay between the germline ends. This CDR3 comprises 13 residues. Germline loops: CDR1 SGHNT, CDR2 YYREEE (reference sequence). CDR3 loop: CASSLDRMGEQYF. The CDR3 bases are TGTGCCAGCAGCTTGGACCGAATGGGCGAGCAGTACTTC.

This clone has more than one count but fewer than ten. V and J are TRBV4-1 and TRBJ2-3; the match to TRBD2 covers 8 bases. The V and J ends lost 2 bases and 2 bases, in that order; junction bases with no gene match: 3. CDR3 length: 15 amino acids. Germline CDR1 reads MGHRA; CDR2 reads YSYEKL. This chain's CDR3 is CASSQLLAVTDTQYF. In DNA form, the CDR3 reads TGCGCCAGCAGCCAACTACTAGCGGTCACAGATACGCAGTATTTT.

To note about this clone: Just one base apart from a much larger clone, this may be a read error. Other DNA sequences within the sample encode an identical CDR3. This chain joins TRBV5-1 and TRBJ2-1; tentatively, D is TRBD1 (5 bases). Germline V CDR1 and CDR2: SGHRS, YFSETQ. The CDR3 is 15 residues long. Trimming stripped 4 bases from V and 0 bases from J, with 11 bases between. The CDR3 DNA reads as TGCGCCAGCAGCGTGGACACGAGCTCCTACAATGAGCAGTTCTTC. This encodes CASSVDTSSYNEQFF.

This chain joins TRBV4-2 and TRBJ1-2; unclear D gene. V was clipped by 1 base and J by 2 bases, with 20 bases between them. The CDR3 loop spans 18 amino acids. Per the germline V gene, CDR1 is LGHNA and CDR2 is YNFKEQ. The CDR3 DNA follows: TGTGCCAGCAGCCAAGTTTCGTACTGGGTTCGGGTAAACTATGGCTACACCTTC. Protein: CASSQVSYWVRVNYGYTF.